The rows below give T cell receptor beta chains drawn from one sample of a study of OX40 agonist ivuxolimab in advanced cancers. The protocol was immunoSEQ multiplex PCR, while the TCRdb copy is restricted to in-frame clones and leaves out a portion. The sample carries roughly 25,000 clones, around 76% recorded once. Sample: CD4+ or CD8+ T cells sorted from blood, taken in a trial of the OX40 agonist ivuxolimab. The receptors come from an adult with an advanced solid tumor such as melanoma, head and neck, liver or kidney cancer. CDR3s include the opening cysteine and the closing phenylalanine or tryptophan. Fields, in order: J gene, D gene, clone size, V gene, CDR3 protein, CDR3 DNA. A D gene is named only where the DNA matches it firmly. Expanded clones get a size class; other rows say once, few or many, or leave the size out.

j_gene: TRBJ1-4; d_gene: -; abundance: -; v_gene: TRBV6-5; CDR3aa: CASSYSSTAKLFF; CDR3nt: TGTGCCAGCAGTTACTCGAGTACAGCAAAACTGTTTTTT
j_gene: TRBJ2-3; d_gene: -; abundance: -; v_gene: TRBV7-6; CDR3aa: CASSREGTSTDTQYF; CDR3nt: TGTGCCAGCAGCCGCGAGGGGACTAGCACAGATACGCAGTATTTT
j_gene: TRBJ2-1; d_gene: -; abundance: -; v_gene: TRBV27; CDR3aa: CASSPINPYNEQFF; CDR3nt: TGTGCCAGCAGTCCAATTAACCCCTACAATGAGCAGTTCTTC
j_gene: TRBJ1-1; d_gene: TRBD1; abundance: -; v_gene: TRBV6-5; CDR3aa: CASSSRDRGGTEAFF; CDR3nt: TGTGCCAGCAGTTCCCGCGACAGGGGAGGGACTGAAGCTTTCTTT
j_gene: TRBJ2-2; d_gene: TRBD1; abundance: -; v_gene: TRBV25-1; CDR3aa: CASSAGTGGNTGELFF; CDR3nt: TGTGCCAGCAGTGCCGGGACAGGGGGAAACACCGGGGAGCTGTTTTTT
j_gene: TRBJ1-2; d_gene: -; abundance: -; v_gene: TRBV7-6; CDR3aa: CASSLDATNYGYTF; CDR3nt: TGTGCCAGCAGCTTAGATGCAACTAACTATGGCTACACCTTC
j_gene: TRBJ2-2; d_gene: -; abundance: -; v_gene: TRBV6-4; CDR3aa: CASSDSEGSNTGELFF; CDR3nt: TGTGCCAGCAGTGACTCCGAGGGCTCGAACACCGGGGAGCTGTTTTTT
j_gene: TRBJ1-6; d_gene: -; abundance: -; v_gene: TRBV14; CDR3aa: CASSQERGSGHSPLHF; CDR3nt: TGTGCCAGCAGCCAAGAAAGGGGAAGTGGGCATTCACCCCTCCACTTT
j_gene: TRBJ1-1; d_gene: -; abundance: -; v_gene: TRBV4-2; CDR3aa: CASSQARNTEAFF; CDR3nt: TGTGCCAGCAGCCAAGCACGGAACACTGAAGCTTTCTTT
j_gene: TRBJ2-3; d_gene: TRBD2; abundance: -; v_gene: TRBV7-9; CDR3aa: CASSPSGGVRTDTQYF; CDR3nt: TGTGCCAGCAGCCCCTCGGGAGGGGTAAGGACAGATACGCAGTATTTT
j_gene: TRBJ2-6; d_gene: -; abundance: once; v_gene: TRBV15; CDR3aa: CATGFRGYSGANVLTF; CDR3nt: TGTGCCACCGGTTTTCGGGGGTACTCTGGGGCCAACGTCCTGACTTTC
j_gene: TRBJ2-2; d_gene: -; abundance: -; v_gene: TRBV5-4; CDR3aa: CASSLGPMGELFF; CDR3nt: TGTGCCAGCAGCTTGGGCCCTATGGGGGAGCTGTTTTTT
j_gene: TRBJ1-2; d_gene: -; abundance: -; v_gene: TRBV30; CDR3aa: CAWRGNSYGYTF; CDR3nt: TGTGCCTGGAGAGGCAACAGCTATGGCTACACCTTC
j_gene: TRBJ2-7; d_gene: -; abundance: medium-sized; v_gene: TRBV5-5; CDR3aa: CASRRTEFSSYEQYF; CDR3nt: TGTGCCAGCAGGCGGACAGAATTTAGCTCCTACGAGCAGTACTTC
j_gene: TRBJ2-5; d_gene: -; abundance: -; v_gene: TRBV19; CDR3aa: CASSTKPKERWETQYF; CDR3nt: TGTGCCAGTAGTACTAAACCCAAGGAAAGGTGGGAGACCCAGTACTTC
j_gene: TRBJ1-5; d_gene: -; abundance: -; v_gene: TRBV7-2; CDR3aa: CASSSRSYSNQPQHF; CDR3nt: TGTGCCAGCAGCTCTAGGAGTTATAGCAATCAGCCCCAGCATTTT
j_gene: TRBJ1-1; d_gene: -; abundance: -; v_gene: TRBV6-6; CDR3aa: CASSYSVAGQNTEAFF; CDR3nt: TGTGCCAGCAGTTACTCGGTCGCAGGGCAGAACACTGAAGCTTTCTTT
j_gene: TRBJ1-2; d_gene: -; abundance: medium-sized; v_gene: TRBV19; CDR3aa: CASSIRGHGYTF; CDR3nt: TGTGCCAGTAGTATACGGGGACACGGCTACACCTTC
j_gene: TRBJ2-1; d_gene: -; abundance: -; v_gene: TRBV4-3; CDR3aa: CASSQDGTIDNEQFF; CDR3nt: TGCGCCAGCAGCCAAGATGGGACAATCGACAATGAGCAGTTCTTC
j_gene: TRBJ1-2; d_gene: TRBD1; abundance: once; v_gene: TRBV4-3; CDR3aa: CASSQTGTGYGYTF; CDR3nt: TGCGCCAGCAGCCAAACCGGGACAGGGTACGGCTACACCTTC
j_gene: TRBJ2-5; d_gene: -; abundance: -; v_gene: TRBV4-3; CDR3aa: CASSPRAPVQETQYF; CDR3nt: TGCGCCAGCAGCCCAAGGGCACCGGTCCAAGAGACCCAGTACTTC
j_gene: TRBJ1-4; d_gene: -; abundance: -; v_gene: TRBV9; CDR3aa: CASSVEGRINEKLFF; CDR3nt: TGTGCCAGCAGCGTAGAGGGACGGATTAATGAAAAACTGTTTTTT
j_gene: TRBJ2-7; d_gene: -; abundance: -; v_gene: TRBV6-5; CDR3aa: CASSPPLAWYEQYF; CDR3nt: TGTGCCAGCAGTCCCCCTTTAGCGTGGTACGAGCAGTACTTC
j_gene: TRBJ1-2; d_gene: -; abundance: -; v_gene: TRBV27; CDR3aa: CASSPTPGGNGYTF; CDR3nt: TGTGCCAGCTCCCCCACCCCGGGGGGCAATGGCTACACCTTC
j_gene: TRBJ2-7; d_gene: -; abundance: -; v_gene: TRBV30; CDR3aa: CAWSPGAGKIYEQYF; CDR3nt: TGTGCCTGGAGTCCCGGGGCAGGGAAGATCTACGAGCAGTACTTC
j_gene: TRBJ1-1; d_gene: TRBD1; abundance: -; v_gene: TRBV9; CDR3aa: CASSVGTGETEAFF; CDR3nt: TGTGCCAGCAGCGTTGGGACAGGGGAAACTGAAGCTTTCTTT
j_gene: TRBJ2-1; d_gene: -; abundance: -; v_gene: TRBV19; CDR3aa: CASSMYPSAHLSNEQFF; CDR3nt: TGTGCCAGTAGTATGTATCCTAGCGCGCACCTAAGCAATGAGCAGTTCTTC
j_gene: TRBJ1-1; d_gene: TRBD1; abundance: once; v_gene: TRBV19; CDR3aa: CASSTGTVNEAFF; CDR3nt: TGTGCCAGTAGTACCGGGACAGTAAATGAAGCTTTCTTT
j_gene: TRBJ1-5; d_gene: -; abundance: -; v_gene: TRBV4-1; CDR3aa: CASSQVVGQGKQPQHF; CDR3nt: TGCGCCAGCAGCCAAGTAGTAGGCCAGGGGAAACAGCCCCAGCATTTT
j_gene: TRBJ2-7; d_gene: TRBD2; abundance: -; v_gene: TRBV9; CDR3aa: CASSVAGGPLEQYF; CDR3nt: TGTGCCAGCAGCGTAGCGGGGGGGCCATTAGAGCAGTACTTC
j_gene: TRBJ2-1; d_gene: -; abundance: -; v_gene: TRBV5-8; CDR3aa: CASSFRQVSYNEQFF; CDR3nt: TGTGCCAGCAGCTTTAGGCAGGTCTCCTACAATGAGCAGTTCTTC
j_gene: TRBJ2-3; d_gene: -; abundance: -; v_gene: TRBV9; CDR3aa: CASSFQTGFSDTQYF; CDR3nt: TGTGCCAGCAGCTTTCAGACAGGTTTTTCAGATACGCAGTATTTT
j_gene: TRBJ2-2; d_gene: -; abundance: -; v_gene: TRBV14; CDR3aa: CASSPIIPGQVSTGELFF; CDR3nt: TGTGCCAGCAGCCCTATTATTCCCGGGCAGGTTAGCACCGGGGAGCTGTTTTTT
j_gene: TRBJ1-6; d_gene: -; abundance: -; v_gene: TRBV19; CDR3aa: CASSIGPYYNSPLHF; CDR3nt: TGTGCCAGTAGTATAGGGCCATACTATAATTCACCCCTCCACTTT
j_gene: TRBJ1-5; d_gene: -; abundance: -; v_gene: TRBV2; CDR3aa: CASSEGRGQPQHF; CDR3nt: TGTGCCAGCAGTGAGGGCAGGGGTCAGCCCCAGCATTTT
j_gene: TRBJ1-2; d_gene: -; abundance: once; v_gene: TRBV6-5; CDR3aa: CASSYLGPAGYTF; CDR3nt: TGTGCCAGCAGTTACTTGGGTCCGGCTGGCTACACCTTC
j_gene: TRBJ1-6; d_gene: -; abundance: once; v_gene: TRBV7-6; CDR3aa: CASSPYGPLSPLHF; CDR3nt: TGTGCCAGCAGCCCATACGGGCCCCTTTCACCCCTCCACTTT
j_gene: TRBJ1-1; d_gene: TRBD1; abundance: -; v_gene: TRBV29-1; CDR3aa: CSVGTGNTEAFF; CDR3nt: TGCAGCGTCGGGACAGGGAACACTGAGGCTTTCTTT
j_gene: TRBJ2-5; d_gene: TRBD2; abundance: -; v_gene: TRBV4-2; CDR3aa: CASSSLAFSQETQYF; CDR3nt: TGTGCCAGCAGCTCACTAGCGTTTTCCCAAGAGACCCAGTACTTC
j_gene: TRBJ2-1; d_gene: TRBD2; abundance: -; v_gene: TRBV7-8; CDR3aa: CASSFSLAGGYNEQFF; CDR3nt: TGTGCCAGCAGCTTCTCACTAGCGGGGGGGTACAATGAGCAGTTCTTC
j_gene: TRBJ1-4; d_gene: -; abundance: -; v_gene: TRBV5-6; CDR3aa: CASSRVLANEKLFF; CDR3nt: TGTGCCAGCAGCCGCGTCCTGGCTAATGAAAAACTGTTTTTT
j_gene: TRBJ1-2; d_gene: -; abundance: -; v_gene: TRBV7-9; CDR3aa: CASSLAGPENYGYTF; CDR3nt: TGTGCCAGCAGCTTAGCTGGGCCAGAGAACTATGGCTACACCTTC
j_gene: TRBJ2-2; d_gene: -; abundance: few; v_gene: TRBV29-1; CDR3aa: CSGGETGELFF; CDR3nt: TGCAGCGGGGGGGAAACCGGGGAGCTGTTTTTT
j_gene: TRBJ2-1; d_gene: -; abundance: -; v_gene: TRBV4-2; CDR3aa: CASSQVEGSPSNEQFF; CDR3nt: TGTGCCAGCAGCCAGGTCGAAGGGAGCCCCTCAAATGAGCAGTTCTTC
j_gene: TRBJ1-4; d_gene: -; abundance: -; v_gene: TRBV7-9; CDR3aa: CASSPLGEGAEKLFF; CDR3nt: TGTGCCAGCAGCCCTCTGGGAGAAGGGGCTGAAAAACTGTTTTTT
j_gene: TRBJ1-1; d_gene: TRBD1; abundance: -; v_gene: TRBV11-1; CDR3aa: CASSFGTGNTEAFF; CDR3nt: TGTGCCAGCAGCTTTGGGACAGGGAACACTGAAGCTTTCTTT
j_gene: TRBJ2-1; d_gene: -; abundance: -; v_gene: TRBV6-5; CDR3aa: CASSYGRYNEQFF; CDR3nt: TGTGCCAGCAGTTACGGGCGTTACAATGAGCAGTTCTTC
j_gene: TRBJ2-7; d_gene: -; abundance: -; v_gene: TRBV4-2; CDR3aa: CASSQGTDEGVYEQYF; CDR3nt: TGTGCCAGCAGCCAAGGGACCGACGAGGGTGTCTACGAGCAGTACTTC
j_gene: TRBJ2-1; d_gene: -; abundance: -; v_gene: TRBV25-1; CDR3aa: CASSVAASNEQFF; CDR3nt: TGTGCCAGCAGTGTCGCGGCCTCCAATGAGCAGTTCTTC
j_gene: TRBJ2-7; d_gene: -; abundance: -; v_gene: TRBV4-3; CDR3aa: CASSQEGPPMTYEQYF; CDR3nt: TGCGCCAGCAGCCAAGAGGGCCCACCGATGACCTACGAGCAGTACTTC
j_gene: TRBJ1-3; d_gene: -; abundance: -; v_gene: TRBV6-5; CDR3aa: CASSYSQGGGNTIYF; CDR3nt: TGTGCCAGCAGTTACTCGCAGGGAGGTGGAAACACCATATATTTT
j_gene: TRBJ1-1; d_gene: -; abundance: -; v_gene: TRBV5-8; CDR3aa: CASSLAYGTEAFF; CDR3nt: TGTGCCAGCAGCTTGGCCTATGGGACTGAAGCTTTCTTT
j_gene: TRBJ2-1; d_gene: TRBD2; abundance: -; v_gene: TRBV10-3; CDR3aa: CAISDPSRGATLDNEQFF; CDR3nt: TGTGCCATCAGTGACCCTTCGCGGGGGGCGACCTTGGACAATGAGCAGTTCTTC
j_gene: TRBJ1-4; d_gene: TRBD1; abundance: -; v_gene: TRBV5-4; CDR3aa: CASSLSDRLGEKLFF; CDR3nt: TGTGCCAGCAGCTTGTCGGACAGGTTGGGGGAAAAACTGTTTTTT
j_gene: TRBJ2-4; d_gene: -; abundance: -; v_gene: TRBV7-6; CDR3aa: CASSLALGQGRDIQYF; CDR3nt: TGTGCCAGCAGCTTAGCCCTGGGGCAGGGGAGGGACATTCAGTACTTC
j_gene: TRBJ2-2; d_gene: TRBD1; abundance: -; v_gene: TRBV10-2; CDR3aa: CASSGTGGTGELFF; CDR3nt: TGCGCCAGCAGCGGGACAGGGGGAACCGGGGAGCTGTTTTTT
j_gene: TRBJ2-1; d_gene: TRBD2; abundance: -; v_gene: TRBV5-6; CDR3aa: CASSGGTSSINEQFF; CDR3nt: TGTGCCAGCAGCGGCGGGACTAGCAGTATTAATGAGCAGTTCTTC